One TCR beta chain is described in this entry. The entry originates in a study of T cell changes during pregnancy in multiple sclerosis. Method: immunoSEQ multiplex PCR; TCRdb's copy keeps in-frame clones and lacks some. The sample yields roughly 50,000 clones, 85% to 90% seen once. Germline lookup yields CDR1 SGHRS and CDR2 YFSETQ. The V and J ends lost 4 bases and 3 bases, in that order; junction bases with no gene match: 6. The CDR3 has 15 residues. The chain is built from TRBV5-1 and TRBJ1-4, with TRBD1 matching 7 bases. The sequence was obtained from a female donor with multiple sclerosis, enrolled in a pregnancy study. This material consisted of CD8+ T cells from peripheral blood mononuclear cells, taken in the second trimester of pregnancy. The CDR3 region is CASSGRQGPNEKLFF. Written as DNA, the CDR3 is TGCGCCAGCAGCGGGAGACAGGGCCCTAATGAAAAACTGTTTTTT.